A single sample gave rise to the 17 T cell receptor beta chains below, sequenced in a study of shared clonotypes between healthy human individuals. The protocol was immunoSEQ multiplex PCR, while the TCRdb copy is restricted to in-frame clones and leaves out a portion. This sample has 950,000 to 1,200,000 clones, with roughly 77% found just once. What was sequenced was memory CD4+ T cells from PBMCs. Subset described: CD45RA-negative fraction. The receptors stem from a man aged 18 to 30 in good health. Some clones in this sample may be carry-over from other donors' samples.

CDR3 DNA sequence: TGTGCCAGCAGCCCTACGCCCTATAGGATTGAGCAGTTCTTC. Encoded protein: CASSPTPYRIEQFF. The V gene is TRBV28, the J gene TRBJ2-1; D is undetermined. V lost 6 bases, J lost 9 bases, and 18 bases lay in between. Germline V gene data show CDR1 as MDHEN and CDR2 as SYDVKM. The CDR3 length is 14 residues.

The chain is built from TRBV10-3 and TRBJ1-1; the match to TRBD1 covers 9 bases. The CDR3 spans 16 residues. Germline lookup yields CDR1 ENHRY and CDR2 SYGVKD. V gave up 7 bases and J gave up 1 base; unmatched junction bases: 10. CDR3 DNA: TGTGCCATCAAACGCGGACCGGGACAGGGGAACACTGAAGCTTTCTTT. As protein: CAIKRGPGQGNTEAFF.

The rearrangement uses TRBV29-1 and TRBJ2-1; D unresolved. The CDR3 totals 12 residues. CDR1 is SQVTM and CDR2 is ANQGSEA in the germline V gene. V dropped 3 bases and J dropped 7 bases, with 10 bases sitting between them. CDR3 protein: CSVEIVGNEQFF. In nucleotides, the CDR3 is TGCAGCGTTGAGATCGTTGGGAATGAGCAGTTCTTC.

The chain combines TRBV27 with TRBJ1-2; no reliable D call. In germline, CDR1 is MNHEY, CDR2 SMNVEV (reference sequence). Deletions cut 0 bases from V and 0 bases from J, with 14 bases between. This CDR3 spans 17 amino acids. The CDR3, as DNA: TGTGCCAGCAGTTTATCGTTCGAACGGCTTGCTAACTATGGCTACACCTTC. Translation: CASSLSFERLANYGYTF.

This clone is a singleton in its sample. The chain recombines TRBV19 with TRBJ1-5; a possible D gene is TRBD1 (5 bases). Between the trimmed V and J ends, which lost 8 bases and 0 bases, there was a span of 14 bases. The CDR3 contains 15 residues. Germline CDR1 is LNHDA and CDR2 is SQIVND (reference sequence). This CDR3 reads CASRPGEYSNQPQHF. Here the CDR3 DNA reads TGTGCCAGTCGTCCGGGGGAGTATAGCAATCAGCCCCAGCATTTT.

The genes are TRBV4-1 and TRBJ2-5, with 12 bases fitting TRBD2. The germline V gene encodes CDR1 MGHRA and CDR2 YSYEKL. Germline trimming cut 5 bases from V and 5 bases from J; bases unmatched to any gene: 6. This CDR3 spans 15 amino acids. The DNA of the CDR3 is TGCGCCAGCAGCAAACTAGCGGGAGGTCCGGAGACCCAGTACTTC. Protein sequence: CASSKLAGGPETQYF.

This clone came up once. Germline and junction disagree at one end, which may indicate a read error. The V and J genes are TRBV28 and TRBJ2-7; TRBD2 matches at 13 bases. The CDR3 sequence is 15 residues long. CDR1 and CDR2 from the germline V gene are MDHEN and SYDVKM. CDR3 sequence reads: CASSSSTSGRPARVF. In nucleotides, the CDR3 is TGTGCCAGCAGTTCCTCGACTAGCGGGAGGCCGGCGAGGGTCTTC.

The chain couples TRBV7-9 to TRBJ2-1; 12 bases line up with TRBD2. The CDR3 spans 18 residues. Germline V CDR1 and CDR2: SEHNR, FQNEAQ (reference sequence). Trimming removed 2 bases from V and 7 bases from J; junction bases left unmatched: 12. The CDR3: CASSLPVRLAGVRNEQFF. DNA for the CDR3: TGTGCCAGCAGCTTACCTGTCAGACTAGCGGGAGTTAGGAATGAGCAGTTCTTC.

The chain uses TRBV5-1 and TRBJ2-7; TRBD2 matches 13 bases. CDR1 SGHRS and CDR2 YFSETQ come from the germline V gene. The ends lost 4 bases at V and 6 bases at J; junction bases unmatched: 4. This CDR3 spans 14 amino acids. This chain's CDR3 is CASSRTSGSGEQYF. The CDR3 DNA reads TGCGCCAGCAGCAGGACTAGCGGGAGTGGCGAGCAGTACTTC.

The CDR3 reads CASSSRQFLPTDTQYF. The CDR3 coding sequence is TGTGCCAGCAGTTCTCGACAGTTTCTCCCTACAGATACGCAGTATTTT. V gene TRBV7-9 combines with J gene TRBJ2-3, with D possibly being TRBD1 (5 bases). Trimming removed 6 bases from V and 3 bases from J, with 19 bases in between. CDR3 length equals 16 residues. Germline V gene sequence: CDR1 SEHNR, CDR2 FQNEAQ (reference sequence).

The V call is TRBV28, the J call TRBJ2-3; the D gene is possibly TRBD2 (6 bases). Germline CDR1 MDHEN, CDR2 SYDVKM. The CDR3 runs to 14 residues. Trimming took 2 bases from V and 5 from J, leaving 11 bases between them. CDR3 DNA sequence: TGTGCCAGCAGTTTAGGGGGGACCCTAGATACGCAGTATTTT. The encoded protein is CASSLGGTLDTQYF.

This chain links TRBV29-1 with TRBJ1-2, with D possibly being TRBD1 (6 bases). There are 13 residues in the CDR3. Trimming cost V 7 bases and J 7 bases, with 19 bases left between them. From germline, CDR1 is SQVTM and CDR2 ANQGSEA. The CDR3 region is CSAGGHRGFGYTF. The CDR3 nucleotides are TGCAGCGCCGGGGGGCACAGAGGCTTTGGCTACACCTTC.

The V call is TRBV28, the J call TRBJ2-5; the D gene is possibly TRBD2 (6 bases). The CDR3 is made up of 16 amino acids. In germline, CDR1 is MDHEN, CDR2 SYDVKM. V lost 6 bases, J lost 2 bases, and 19 bases lay in between. CDR3 region: CASSPMEGTSQETQYF. CDR3 nucleotides: TGTGCCAGCAGCCCTATGGAGGGTACCTCTCAAGAGACCCAGTACTTC.

This clone was seen a few times. The chain links TRBV6-1 to TRBJ2-1, with D uncertain. CDR3 length equals 11 residues. V dropped 5 bases and J dropped 9 bases, with 8 bases sitting between them. The V gene's germline CDR1 is MNHNS and CDR2 SASEGT. The CDR3 DNA sequence: TGTGCCAGCAGTCCATTAGGTGAGCAGTTCTTC. Encoded protein: CASSPLGEQFF.

In the case of this clone: This sample includes further DNA sequences coding for the same CDR3. This chain connects TRBV6-1 to TRBJ2-7; no definite D call. The CDR3 is 14 amino acids. CDR1 MNHNS and CDR2 SASEGT come from the germline V gene. Trimming removed 1 base from V and 0 bases from J, with 7 bases in between. This CDR3 reads CASSEGPSSYEQYF. The CDR3 DNA follows: TGTGCCAGCAGTGAAGGGCCGAGCTCCTACGAGCAGTACTTC.

This clone was found a few times. The chain recombines TRBV27 with TRBJ1-1; 8 bases fit TRBD1. Germline V lookup: CDR1 MNHEY, CDR2 SMNVEV (reference sequence). The CDR3 contains 15 residues. J gave up 1 base and V 5 bases, and 6 bases lay outside the gene matches. Here the CDR3 DNA reads TGTGCCAGCAGTCCGAAGACAGGGGCGAACACTGAAGCTTTCTTT. It codes for CASSPKTGANTEAFF.

This chain connects TRBV5-5 to TRBJ1-2; 7 nucleotides align to TRBD1. V was clipped by 3 bases and J by 2 bases; unmatched bases: 7. This CDR3 is 15 amino acids long. Germline V gene lookup returns CDR1 SGHKS and CDR2 YYEKEE (reference sequence). CDR3 in amino acids: CASSSAEQGNYGYTF. CDR3 bases: TGTGCCAGCAGCTCGGCAGAACAGGGGAACTATGGCTACACCTTC.